This T cell receptor beta chain comes out of a study of read filtering for tumor transcriptome and immune sequencing. From approximately 430 ng of RNA, a library with molecular barcoded alpha/delta and beta/gamma adaptors was made. TCRdb reprocessed the reads with MiXCR, giving one entry per CDR3 protein. The sample carries approximately 90,000 distinct CDR3 sequences, around a fifth recorded once. Germline V CDR1 and CDR2: SNHLY, FYNNEI. Trimming took 8 bases from V and 5 from J; bases not matched to a gene: 11. This CDR3 is built from 15 residues. In this sample, this clonotype turned up many times.

V usage is TRBV2 and J usage is TRBJ2-1; TRBD1 matches 8 bases. This sequence was found in a donor at least 40 years old with multiple myeloma. Sample: a population of CD138-negative cells sorted from bone marrow. This CDR3 reads CASALRDRFHNEQFF. The CDR3 DNA sequence: TGTGCCAGCGCCCTCCGGGACAGGTTCCACAATGAGCAGTTCTTC.